The next 17 T cell receptor beta chains were all read from a single sample in a study of control samples from healthy donors and cancer patients. The repertoire was sequenced with immunoSEQ multiplex PCR; TCRdb's copy has only in-frame clones and lacks some. This table holds roughly 120,000 clones, 85% to 95% found once. Sequencing used PBMCs. All receptors come from a middle-aged man with head and neck cancer.

The chain couples TRBV6-6 to TRBJ2-2; 13 bases are a match to TRBD2. CDR1 is MNHNY and CDR2 is SVGAGI in the germline V gene (reference sequence). CDR3 size: 15 residues. V was pared by 0 bases and J by 8 bases, with 0 bases of the junction left unmatched. The CDR3, as DNA: TGTGCCAGCAGTTACTCGGGACTAGCGGGGGGGGAGCTGTTTTTT. Protein: CASSYSGLAGGELFF.

V gene TRBV5-1 combines with J gene TRBJ1-4, with a possible D match to TRBD1 (6 bases). V was cut by 5 bases and J by 2 bases, with 16 bases left in between. Per the germline V gene, CDR1 is SGHRS and CDR2 is YFSETQ. CDR3 length: 16 amino acids. The CDR3 DNA reads as TGCGCCAGCAGACCGGGAGGGGGATCGACTAATGAAAAACTGTTTTTT. Translation: CASRPGGGSTNEKLFF.

The rearrangement uses TRBV4-3 and TRBJ2-3, with D possibly called TRBD1 or TRBD2 (5 bases each). The CDR3 has 16 amino acids. Trimming pared 2 bases from V and 0 bases from J, leaving 12 bases between. The germline gives CDR1 LGHNA, CDR2 YSLEER. CDR3 sequence (DNA): TGCGCCAGCAGCCAAACGAGGGGTGGGAGCACAGATACGCAGTATTTT. It specifies CASSQTRGGSTDTQYF.

The chain joins TRBV5-8 to TRBJ1-4; unclear D gene. The CDR3 has 14 residues. In germline, CDR1 is SGHTS, CDR2 YDEGEE. V was trimmed by 1 base and J by 8 bases, leaving 12 bases between them. The CDR3 coding sequence is TGTGCCAGCAGCTTGTCACCCCGGGCCGAAAAACTGTTTTTT. Protein: CASSLSPRAEKLFF.

The CDR3 protein is CASSQGAGRQFF. The CDR3 region has the DNA TGCGCCAGCAGCCAAGGTGCCGGCCGCCAGTTCTTC. The rearrangement links TRBV4-3 to TRBJ2-1; the D is unclear. Germline V gene lookup returns CDR1 LGHNA and CDR2 YSLEER. V lost 1 base and J 13 bases, leaving 11 bases between the germline ends. This CDR3 has 12 amino acids.

The chain joins TRBV19 to TRBJ1-2; TRBD1 is a possible D gene (6 bases). The germline V gene has CDR1 LNHDA and CDR2 SQIVND (reference sequence). Trimming removed 7 bases from V and 2 bases from J, with 8 bases in between. The CDR3 has 12 residues. The CDR3 DNA reads as TGTGCCAGTATTACAGGGAACTATGGCTACACCTTC. Its translation: CASITGNYGYTF.

CDR3 sequence: CASSPRGRPYGYTF. DNA of the CDR3: TGTGCCAGCAGCCCCCGAGGCAGGCCCTATGGCTACACCTTC. The genes are TRBV3-1 (or the pseudogene TRBV3-2) and TRBJ1-2; D not resolved. The CDR3 spans 14 residues. The V end lost 4 bases, the J end lost 4 bases, and 13 bases lay between the germline ends. From germline, CDR1 is LGHDT and CDR2 YNNKEL (reference sequence).

There are a few counts of this clone. V is TRBV10-3 and J is TRBJ2-7; D not resolved. Per the germline V gene, CDR1 is ENHRY and CDR2 is SYGVKD. The CDR3 has 10 residues. Deletions cut 8 bases from V and 3 bases from J, with 5 bases between. The CDR3 DNA sequence: TGTGCCATCGGCGACTACGAGCAGTACTTC. The encoded protein is CAIGDYEQYF.

This clone was found a few times. The genes are TRBV7-2 and TRBJ2-1, with 9 bases that match TRBD2. Germline loops: CDR1 SGHTA, CDR2 FQGNSA. J lost 4 bases, V lost 3 bases, and 7 bases had no gene match. The CDR3 length is 16 residues. The CDR3 nucleotides are TGTGCCAGCAGCTTTAGCGGGGGAGACAGGTACAATGAGCAGTTCTTC. Translated, it gives CASSFSGGDRYNEQFF.

V is TRBV6-1 and J is TRBJ2-2; TRBD2 might be the D (7 bases). Germline lookup yields CDR1 MNHNS and CDR2 SASEGT. V was cut by 3 bases and J by 10 bases, with 21 bases left in between. The CDR3 contains 16 residues. The CDR3 sequence: CASSEGGSPGGEELFF. CDR3 DNA: TGTGCCAGCAGTGAGGGGGGAAGCCCGGGGGGCGAGGAGCTGTTTTTT.

The chain combines TRBV19 with TRBJ1-1; D call uncertain. Germline CDR1 reads LNHDA; CDR2 reads SQIVND (reference sequence). Trimming cost V 0 bases and J 0 bases, with 11 bases left between them. This CDR3 has 16 residues. In DNA form, the CDR3 reads TGTGCCAGTAGTATAGATCTTGCAGAGCTGAACACTGAAGCTTTCTTT. Its translation is CASSIDLAELNTEAFF.

This chain uses TRBV5-6 with TRBJ1-2; D ambiguous. V dropped 0 bases and J dropped 2 bases, with 11 bases sitting between them. Germline V gene data show CDR1 as SGHDT and CDR2 as YYEEEE. The CDR3 spans 15 residues. The CDR3 loop reads CASSLETAGNYGYTF. DNA of the CDR3: TGTGCCAGCAGCTTGGAAACGGCGGGGAACTATGGCTACACCTTC.

This chain joins TRBV5-1 and TRBJ2-5; D unclear. Trimming removed 0 bases at V and 5 bases at J, with 14 bases between. This CDR3 region has 15 residues. The V gene's germline CDR1 is SGHRS and CDR2 YFSETQ. The CDR3, as DNA: TGCGCCAGCAGCTTGGCCAAGGCGGCCCGGGAGACCCAGTACTTC. Translating it yields CASSLAKAARETQYF.

The chain links TRBV7-9 to TRBJ1-3; no reliable D call. Germline V lookup: CDR1 SEHNR, CDR2 FQNEAQ (reference sequence). The CDR3 runs to 14 residues. Trimming took 5 bases from V and 0 from J, leaving 8 bases between them. The DNA of the CDR3 is TGTGCCAGCAGCCGGGCCGGCTCTGGAAACACCATATATTTT. Translated: CASSRAGSGNTIYF.

J is TRBJ2-3 and V is TRBV6-1; TRBD1 or TRBD2 may be the D gene (5 bases each). Between the trimmed V and J ends, which lost 2 bases and 5 bases, there was a span of 11 bases. The CDR3 runs 14 residues. Germline V CDR1 and CDR2: MNHNS, SASEGT. This chain's CDR3 is CASSEKGTIDTQYF. The CDR3 nucleotides read TGTGCCAGCAGTGAAAAGGGGACCATAGATACGCAGTATTTT.

This clone was counted between two and nine times. V and J are TRBV5-1 and TRBJ2-1; D might be TRBD2 (6 bases). Trimming stripped 6 bases from V and 6 bases from J, with 22 bases between. CDR1 is SGHRS, CDR2 YFSETQ, per germline. The CDR3 contains 16 residues. For the CDR3, the DNA is TGCGCCAGCACTCCCCTGGGGGGTGGGGGTATCAATGAGCAGTTCTTC. Its translation is CASTPLGGGGINEQFF. Complete variable domain (other parts from reference TRBV5-1 and TRBJ2-1): KAGVTQTPRYLIKTRGQQVTLSCSPISGHRSVSWYQQTPGQGLQFLFEYFSETQRNKGNFPGRFSGRQFSNSRSEMNVSTLELGDSALYLCASTPLGGGGINEQFFGPGTRLTVL.

The chain joins TRBV18 to TRBJ2-1, with 8 bases lining up with TRBD1. V lost 4 bases to trimming and J lost 0 bases; unmatched junction nucleotides: 8. The CDR3 covers 17 residues. Germline V gene data show CDR1 as KGHSH and CDR2 as LQKENI. CDR3 loop: CASSHYRQGFSYNEQFF. The CDR3 nucleotides are TGTGCCAGCTCACACTACCGACAGGGGTTCTCCTACAATGAGCAGTTCTTC.